Listed below are T cell receptor beta chains from one sample, sequenced in a study of shared clonotypes between healthy human individuals. Libraries were prepared by immunoSEQ multiplex PCR; TCRdb keeps only in-frame clonotypes and omits some of them. The sample records about 580,000 clones, roughly 98% being singletons. Sequenced input: naive CD8+ T cells sorted from blood. The receptors shown here come from a man between 25 and 39 years old in good health. Each CDR3 is given with its conserved first and last residue. The D gene is left open where the match is weak. The size field is filled for only some rows; it gives once, few, many or a size class.

clone_size j_call v_call d_call cdr3_nt cdr3_aa
NA TRBJ1-4 TRBV4-3 TRBD1 TGCGCCAGCAGCCCTTACACCTCGGACAGGGCCAATGAAAAACTGTTTTTT CASSPYTSDRANEKLFF
NA TRBJ2-2 TRBV29-1 TRBD1 TGCAGCGTTGAAAGGACAGGCAACACCGGGGAGCTGTTTTTT CSVERTGNTGELFF
once TRBJ1-2 TRBV27 TRBD1 TGTGCCACCAGGGGGGAGTCCTATGGCTACACCTTC CATRGESYGYTF
NA TRBJ2-7 TRBV2 TRBD2 TGTGCCAGCAGTGAACTAGCGGGGAGATACTACGAGCAGTACTTC CASSELAGRYYEQYF
NA TRBJ1-4 TRBV28 TRBD1 TGTGCCAGCAGACCAGCAGTCCGGGACAGGGGCCGAGAAAAACTGTTTTTT CASRPAVRDRGREKLFF
NA TRBJ1-2 TRBV28 NA TGTGCCAGCTACCAACGTAAGAACTATGGCTACACCTTC CASYQRKNYGYTF
NA TRBJ2-7 TRBV28 NA TGTGCCAGCAGTTTACGGGGAGCAAGCTACGAGCAGTACTTC CASSLRGASYEQYF
NA TRBJ2-2 TRBV13 TRBD1 TGTGCCAGCAGCTCAGAAGACAGGGACACCGGGGAGCTGTTTTTT CASSSEDRDTGELFF
NA TRBJ2-7 TRBV15 NA TGTGCCACCAGCCGGCTTTCGGCATCCGGAACCTACGAGCAGTACTTC CATSRLSASGTYEQYF
NA TRBJ2-3 TRBV2 TRBD2 TGTGCCAGCAGGGGACGGGGACTAGCGGGAGAGACAGATACGCAGTATTTT CASRGRGLAGETDTQYF
NA TRBJ1-2 TRBV29-1 NA TGCAGCGTTGAAACACGGGATGGCTACACCTTC CSVETRDGYTF
NA TRBJ1-1 TRBV6-6 NA TGTGCCAGCAGTGGGATGGGGAACACTGAAGCTTTCTTT CASSGMGNTEAFF
NA TRBJ2-7 TRBV11-2 TRBD2 TGTGCCAGCAGCTCCTCCCCCCTGGGACTAGCGGTATCCGAGCAGTACTTC CASSSSPLGLAVSEQYF
NA TRBJ2-2 TRBV14 NA TGTGCCAGCAGCCAGGTGACCACCGGGACCTTGCCCGGGGAGCTGTTTTTT CASSQVTTGTLPGELFF
NA TRBJ1-3 TRBV4-3 NA TGCGCCAGCAGCCAAGACGTATACTCTGGAAACACCATATATTTT CASSQDVYSGNTIYF
NA TRBJ2-5 TRBV15 NA TGTGCCACCAGCAGGGATCCCGCAGAGACCCAGTACTTC CATSRDPAETQYF
NA TRBJ1-3 TRBV7-9 TRBD1 TGTGCCAGCAGCCAGGGGGGCAGACGAAACACCATATATTTT CASSQGGRRNTIYF
NA TRBJ2-7 TRBV6-5 TRBD1 TGTGCCAGCAGTTACGGGACAGGTGGCGAGCAGTACTTC CASSYGTGGEQYF
once TRBJ2-7 TRBV4-1 TRBD1 TGCGCCAGCAGCCAATTACCGGGACAGTTATACGAGCAGTACTTC CASSQLPGQLYEQYF
NA TRBJ2-1 TRBV28 TRBD1 TGTGCCAGCAGCCCTCGGGGGACAGGGTCCCTCTCCTACAATGAGCAGTTCTTC CASSPRGTGSLSYNEQFF
NA TRBJ2-7 TRBV27 TRBD1 TGTGCCAGCAGTTTCGGGACAGGGTCGGACGAGCAGTACTTC CASSFGTGSDEQYF
NA TRBJ1-4 TRBV11-2 NA TGTGCCAGCAGCCGAACAGGGACGGAAAAACTGTTTTTT CASSRTGTEKLFF
NA TRBJ2-5 TRBV27 NA TGTGCCAGCAGTTATCGAAGGGCCTGGGGAGAGACCCAGTACTTC CASSYRRAWGETQYF
NA TRBJ2-7 TRBV25-1 TRBD1 TGTGCCAGCGCCATAGGACAGGGCTACGAGCAGTACTTC CASAIGQGYEQYF
NA TRBJ2-1 TRBV7-7 NA TGTGCTAGCAGCCCAATAAATGAGCAGTTCTTC CASSPINEQFF
NA TRBJ2-5 TRBV4-1 NA TGCGCCAGCAGCCAGTACGACAGCCAAGAGACCCAGTACTTC CASSQYDSQETQYF
NA TRBJ2-7 TRBV27 NA TGTGCCAGCAGAGATGAGGCAACCCCCTACGAGCAGTACTTC CASRDEATPYEQYF
NA TRBJ1-1 TRBV13 NA TGTGCCAGCAGCTCCGGGGGGACTGAAGCTTTCTTT CASSSGGTEAFF
NA TRBJ2-5 TRBV9 TRBD2 TGTGCCAGCAGTGCTAGCGGGAGGGCAGGTCCTGAGACCCAGTACTTC CASSASGRAGPETQYF